The clone carrying this T cell receptor beta chain is medium-sized. As yet, its antigen is unknown. From germline, CDR1 is SEHNR and CDR2 FQNEAQ (reference sequence). The CDR3 covers 13 residues. The germline V and J ends were trimmed by 3 bases and 4 bases, with 9 bases remaining between them. This sample was taken from a study of CD4 T cells in relation to SARS-CoV-2 and coronaviruses. Whole-study context: Controls used an HIV-1 Nef peptide pool or no peptide. The restricting HLA molecule for shared crossreactive spike epitopes was mapped.

The unexposed donors gave CD4+ T cells in about 2011-2019, prior to COVID-19. The cells were cultured for about 10 days before CD4+ T cells were isolated. Cultures received half-medium IL-2 refreshes on days 3 and 7. Sequenced by immunoSEQ multiplex PCR; TCRdb stores in-frame clones only, minus some. The sample has 20,000 to 25,000 clones, more than 65% seen once; the top ten hold around a sixth. The origin of this receptor is a human donor in good health. The specimen was CD4+ T cells from PBMCs, cultured in vitro. This rearrangement joins TRBV7-9 to TRBJ1-1, with TRBD1 as a possible D gene (5 bases). The CDR3 DNA reads TGTGCCAGCAGCTTGGGGGGATCCACTGAAGCTTTCTTT. Encoded protein: CASSLGGSTEAFF.